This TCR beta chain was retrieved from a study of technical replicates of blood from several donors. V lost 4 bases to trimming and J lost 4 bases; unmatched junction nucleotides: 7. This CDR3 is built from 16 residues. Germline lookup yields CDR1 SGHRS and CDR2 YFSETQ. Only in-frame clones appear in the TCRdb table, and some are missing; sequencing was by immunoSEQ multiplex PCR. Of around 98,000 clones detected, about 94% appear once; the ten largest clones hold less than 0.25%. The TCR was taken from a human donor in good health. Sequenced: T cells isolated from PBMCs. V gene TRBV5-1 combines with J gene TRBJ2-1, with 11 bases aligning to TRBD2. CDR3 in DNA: TGCGCCAGCAGCCGACTAGCGGGATCCACATACAATGAGCAGTTCTTC. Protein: CASSRLAGSTYNEQFF.